This TCR beta chain derives from a study of T-cell reconstitution after alpha-beta-depleted transplantation in children (dated by TCRdb to 2016 to 2018). Describing the broader study: T-cell immune reconstitution after TCRalphabeta/CD19-depleted allogeneic hematopoietic cell transplantation in children was quantitatively tracked in the study by means of TCR repertoire profiling.

The method was PCR. Sequencing was carried out with an Illumina HiSeq 2500. TCR library preparation used molecular barcoding, with unique molecular identifiers applied to normalize quantification of the TCRbeta repertoire. TCRdb cleaned the public reads at Q25 with fastp, built clones with MiXCR and kept in-frame beta chains. CDR3 protein sequences are deduplicated, and each keeps its most common genes and DNA. The table for this sample lists around 800,000 distinct CDR3 sequences; 16% of them were counted only once. Of the sample, about 4.6% falls within the top ten clones. Notes on this clonotype: Its antigen is currently not known. There are no base qualities to consult, and no much larger clone falls within one base.

The paper as a whole reports these results and caveats: The apparently early recovery of alphabetaT-cell counts about two months after transplant reportedly depended on only several hundred rapidly expanded clones that came from non-depleted graft cells. Over subsequent months, a decline in hyperexpanded clone frequencies was noted, and after one year, T-cell counts and TCRbeta diversity were mostly ascribed to newly produced T cells. In some patients, high TCRbeta diversity at day 60 was attributed to recipient T cells and intrathymic progenitors that had survived conditioning.

The treatment or condition label of this sample denotes: allogeneic hematopoietic cell transplantation with graft depleted of TCRalphabeta T cells and CD19 B cells. The transplant recipients were children given TCRalphabeta/CD19-depleted allogeneic hematopoietic cell grafts. Based on the germline V gene (reference sequence), the CDR1 and CDR2 sequences are SEHNR and FQNEAQ. Deletion took 5 bases off V and 2 bases off J, with a span of 15 bases between the germline ends. From the cysteine up to the phenylalanine, the CDR3 has a length of 15 residues. Only CDR3 DNA is held: 45 bases, read in frame from base 1.

This specimen was PBMCs, mostly from graft donor cells, taken 360 days after TCRalphabeta/CD19-depleted stem cell transplant. The source is a male patient between 10 and 17 years old who had a stem cell transplant for acute lymphoblastic leukemia, so the T cells may come from the graft donor. This sequence uses TRBV7-9 and TRBJ1-2; TRBD1 could be the D gene, as 5 bases match. The sequenced DNA is TGTGCCAGCAGCGTGGGGCGGTTCCCAAACTATGGCTACACCTTC. Translation gives CASSVGRFPNYGYTF.